This is a list of T cell receptor beta chains from one sample in a study of shared clonotypes between healthy human individuals. Some clones are missing from TCRdb's copy, which holds only in-frame ones; the method was immunoSEQ multiplex PCR. This table has about 2.1 million clones, approximately 94% appearing once. The sample consisted of naive CD8+ T cells from PBMCs. Receptor source: a young man in good health. Some clones in this sample may be carry-over from other donors' samples. Both conserved end residues are part of each CDR3. The D gene is left open where the match is weak. Clone size appears in some rows only: once, few, many, or a class for an expanded clone.

cdr3_nt cdr3_aa clone_size v_call d_call j_call
TGTGCTCCCGTAGGGGGTAGCATCTCTGGGGCCAACGTCCTGACTTTC CAPVGGSISGANVLTF . TRBV7-9 . TRBJ2-6
TGTGCCAGCAGCTCAGGCGGGGGGGCGGATGGCTACACCTTC CASSSGGGADGYTF once TRBV5-6 . TRBJ1-2
TGTGCCAGCAGTGATTTTCGGACCGGGGAGCTGTTTTTT CASSDFRTGELFF . TRBV6-1 . TRBJ2-2
TGCAGCGTTGAAGACCCTTCCGACAGGGGGAAACCTTACGAGCAGTACTTC CSVEDPSDRGKPYEQYF . TRBV29-1 TRBD1 TRBJ2-7
TGTGCCAGCAGCTTAACCCCAGGACAGCCGAGCACCGGGGAGCTGTTTTTT CASSLTPGQPSTGELFF . TRBV7-3 . TRBJ2-2
TGTGCCAGCAGCTTGGTACTAGCGGGAGTGGGAAGGCGCAATGAGCAGTTCTTC CASSLVLAGVGRRNEQFF . TRBV5-6 TRBD2 TRBJ2-1
TGTGCCAGCAGTGGGAGAGTCGGCGGAGGGGGCACAGATACGCAGTATTTT CASSGRVGGGGTDTQYF . TRBV6-4 . TRBJ2-3
TGCGCCAGCAGCACCCTGTATAGCAATCAGCCCCAGCATTTT CASSTLYSNQPQHF . TRBV4-1 . TRBJ1-5
TGCGCCAGCAGCTTGGAGGCGATCAACACCGGGGAGCTGTTTTTT CASSLEAINTGELFF . TRBV5-1 . TRBJ2-2
TGTGCCAGTGGGAAATCGGGACTAGCGGGCTCCTACGAGCAGTACTTC CASGKSGLAGSYEQYF . TRBV19 TRBD2 TRBJ2-7
TGTGCCAGCACTCAGGCTCTCAACTATGGCTACACCTTC CASTQALNYGYTF once TRBV16 . TRBJ1-2
TGTGCCAGCAGCTTAGATGGCTCCTACAAAAACATTCAGTACTTC CASSLDGSYKNIQYF . TRBV11-2 . TRBJ2-4
TGTGCCAGCAGTTATTCCGGGACAAGCTCTGGAAACACCATATATTTT CASSYSGTSSGNTIYF . TRBV6-6 . TRBJ1-3
TGTGCCAGCAGTTCTTCTTGGGACGTCCAAGAGACCCAGTACTTC CASSSSWDVQETQYF . TRBV7-9 . TRBJ2-5
TGTGCCAGCAGCTTATTTGCGGGAGAGGGAGCGTACGAGCAGTACTTC CASSLFAGEGAYEQYF . TRBV7-8 TRBD2 TRBJ2-7
TGTGCCAGCAGCGACCTAGGGATGGGAGTGGCGGGCCGATACGAGCAGTACTTC CASSDLGMGVAGRYEQYF . TRBV7-9 . TRBJ2-7
TGTGCCAGCAGCGTAGAAGGTGGCACTGAAGCTTTCTTT CASSVEGGTEAFF few TRBV9 . TRBJ1-1
TGTGCCTGGAGTGTCGGACTATACTCCTACGAGCAGTACTTC CAWSVGLYSYEQYF . TRBV30 . TRBJ2-7
TGTGCCAGCACCGCCGACCAAACCCATAATCAGCCCCAGCATTTT CASTADQTHNQPQHF . TRBV6-1 . TRBJ1-5
TGTGCCTGGAGTGGCTGGAGGGAAAGCCAGCCCCAGCATTTT CAWSGWRESQPQHF . TRBV30 . TRBJ1-5
TGTGCCAGCAGCTTGGGGGGAAATACGCAGTATTTT CASSLGGNTQYF once TRBV5-6 . TRBJ2-3
TGTGCCAGCAGTGATGGCGGCTATGGCTACACCTTC CASSDGGYGYTF . TRBV6-1 . TRBJ1-2
TGTGCCAGCAGTGAATCGGACGGGGCGGGAAACTATGGCTACACCTTC CASSESDGAGNYGYTF . TRBV27 . TRBJ1-2
TGTGCCAGCAGCGGCACCGGGACTCAAACCGCGGATACGCAGTATTTT CASSGTGTQTADTQYF . TRBV5-8 . TRBJ2-3
TGTGCCAGCAGCTCCTCATCTAGCGGGAGATCCATCGGGGAGCAGTTCTTC CASSSSSSGRSIGEQFF . TRBV7-9 TRBD2 TRBJ2-1
TGTGCCTGGAGTGTACTGGTAGATACTGAAGCTTTCTTT CAWSVLVDTEAFF once TRBV30 . TRBJ1-1
TGTGCCAGCAGCGCCGGCGTCGGGGGGTACAGCTATGGCTACACCTTC CASSAGVGGYSYGYTF . TRBV9 . TRBJ1-2
TGTGCCAGCAGCTTAGGGACAGTGAACACCGGGGAGCTGTTTTTT CASSLGTVNTGELFF . TRBV7-3 TRBD1 TRBJ2-2
TGTGCCAGCAGCTTCCTGGACTCCTATGGCTACACCTTC CASSFLDSYGYTF . TRBV13 . TRBJ1-2
TGTGCCAGCAGCGTAACCCCCACCGAATCCTCCTACGAGCAGTACTTC CASSVTPTESSYEQYF . TRBV9 . TRBJ2-7
TGTGCCAGCAGCTTAGTAGGGACCGGAAACACCATATATTTT CASSLVGTGNTIYF . TRBV11-2 . TRBJ1-3
TGTGCCATCAGTGAGGGAAAAGTCGGGGACACTGAAGCTTTCTTT CAISEGKVGDTEAFF once TRBV10-3 . TRBJ1-1
TGTGCCAGTAGGGCAGGGGGAGCGGTTGAAGCTTTCTTT CASRAGGAVEAFF few TRBV19 TRBD1 TRBJ1-1
TGTGCCAGCAGTGAAGCCGGGGCGTGGGATGAGCAGTTCTTC CASSEAGAWDEQFF once TRBV6-1 . TRBJ2-1
TGTGCCAGTAGTATTTCCCGGGCTCGCGAGCAGTACTTC CASSISRAREQYF once TRBV19 . TRBJ2-7
TGTGCCAGTAGCTCGGGACAGGCCTTCTCCTACGAGCAGTACTTC CASSSGQAFSYEQYF . TRBV19 TRBD1 TRBJ2-7
TGTGCCAGCAGCTTTTGGGGACCCCAAGCGGGATGGGTCTACAATGAGCAGTTCTTC CASSFWGPQAGWVYNEQFF once TRBV7-9 TRBD2 TRBJ2-1
TGTGCCAGCAGCTTAGACCCCCCGGCAAACGAGCAGTACTTC CASSLDPPANEQYF . TRBV11-2 . TRBJ2-7
TGCGCCAGCAGGTGGGGGGAAAATGAGCAGTTCTTC CASRWGENEQFF once TRBV5-1 . TRBJ2-1
TGTGCCAGCAGCGTAGAGCAGGGGGCACCTGAAGCTTTCTTT CASSVEQGAPEAFF . TRBV9 TRBD1 TRBJ1-1
TGTGCCAGCAGCTTAGATGGGGACAGGGGGCCGGAGGTAAGCAATCAGCCCCAGCATTTT CASSLDGDRGPEVSNQPQHF . TRBV7-8 TRBD1 TRBJ1-5
TGTGCCAGCAGCTTGGGGAGGGGACTAGCGGCCTACGAGCAGTACTTC CASSLGRGLAAYEQYF few TRBV5-5 TRBD2 TRBJ2-7
TGCGCCAGCAGCCTAATGACTAGCGGGATCAACGAGCAGTACTTC CASSLMTSGINEQYF . TRBV4-1 TRBD2 TRBJ2-7
TGCGCCAGCAGCCAAGTGCAGGGGCGGGAGACCCAGTACTTC CASSQVQGRETQYF . TRBV4-1 . TRBJ2-5
TGTGCCAGCAGCACTAGAGCACTAATCACAGATACGCAGTATTTT CASSTRALITDTQYF . TRBV7-9 . TRBJ2-3
TGTGCCAGCAGTTGGGGGGGGCACATTTTCTCCTACAATGAGCAGTTCTTC CASSWGGHIFSYNEQFF . TRBV27 . TRBJ2-1
TGTGCCAGCAGTTTATTGGGGACCCTCCGGGAAGCTTTCTTT CASSLLGTLREAFF . TRBV27 . TRBJ1-1
TGTGCCAGCAGACATGGGGGGACTCTTAACTATGGCTACACCTTC CASRHGGTLNYGYTF . TRBV27 . TRBJ1-2
TGTGCCAGCAGCGCCGAGTGGCAGGCGGACTATGGCTACACCTTC CASSAEWQADYGYTF . TRBV5-6 . TRBJ1-2
TGTGCCAGCAGTTTTATCTTTCGGGGCACTCATCCCTACGAGCAGTACTTC CASSFIFRGTHPYEQYF . TRBV28 . TRBJ2-7
TGTGCCAGCAGCTCCGGGGGGAACACTGAAGCTTTCTTT CASSSGGNTEAFF . TRBV7-3 . TRBJ1-1
TGTGCCAGCAGTTTAAATTTCGGGACACCTGGAAACACCATATATTTT CASSLNFGTPGNTIYF . TRBV28 . TRBJ1-3
TGTGCCAGCAGTGAATGGGACAGGGCCCCGGCTAATACGCAGTATTTT CASSEWDRAPANTQYF . TRBV6-1 TRBD1 TRBJ2-3